This TCR beta chain was sequenced during a study of blood T cell repertoires in COVID-19. Sequencing used immunoSEQ multiplex PCR; TCRdb keeps in-frame clones, though not all of them. The sample records a few hundred thousand clones, 89% being singletons. The TCR sequence derives from a woman younger than 45 who had recovered from COVID-19. The specimen sequenced was PBMCs or T cells enriched from blood (not recorded which).

The CDR3 here is CASRLLAFSYNEQFF. The CDR3, as DNA: TGTGCCAGCAGACTCCTAGCGTTCTCCTACAATGAGCAGTTCTTC. The chain couples TRBV28 to TRBJ2-1; D is possibly TRBD2 (6 bases). CDR1 is MDHEN and CDR2 is SYDVKM in the germline V gene. The V end was cut by 6 bases, the J end by 0 bases, with 12 bases between. CDR3 length: 15 residues.